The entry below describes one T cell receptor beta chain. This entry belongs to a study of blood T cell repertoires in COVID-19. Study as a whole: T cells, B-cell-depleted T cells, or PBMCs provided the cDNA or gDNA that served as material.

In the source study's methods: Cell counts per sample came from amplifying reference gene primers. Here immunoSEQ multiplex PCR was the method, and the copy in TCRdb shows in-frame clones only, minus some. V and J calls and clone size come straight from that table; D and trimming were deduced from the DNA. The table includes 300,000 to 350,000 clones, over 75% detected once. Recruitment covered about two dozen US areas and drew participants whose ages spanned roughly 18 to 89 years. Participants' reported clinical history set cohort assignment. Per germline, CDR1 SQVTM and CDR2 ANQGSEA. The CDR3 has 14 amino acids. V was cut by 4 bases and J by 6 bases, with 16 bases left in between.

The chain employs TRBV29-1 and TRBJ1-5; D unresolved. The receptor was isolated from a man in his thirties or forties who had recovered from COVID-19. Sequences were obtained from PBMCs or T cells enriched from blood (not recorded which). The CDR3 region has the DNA TGCAGCGTTGTCACCGGGGTGGGAGGTCAGCCCCAGCATTTT. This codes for CSVVTGVGGQPQHF.